The TCR beta chain described here comes from a study of T cell repertoires in cytomegalovirus infection. Study context: Epitope selection comprised recently identified HLA-C-restricted CMV epitopes and well-studied HLA-B-restricted CMV epitopes.

Concerning this clonotype: Its antigen is unknown.

Between the trimmed V and J ends, which lost 3 bases and 3 bases, there was a span of 8 bases. Germline CDR1 reads LNHDA; CDR2 reads SQIVND (reference sequence). There are 13 residues in the CDR3. TCRdb recomputed calls from the reads with MiXCR, one row per CDR3 protein. The data contain 340,000 or so distinct CDR3 sequences, 25% of them singletons. This material consisted of cultured PBMCs, taken from culture after CMV antigen stimulation. The chain carries TRBV19 and TRBJ1-2; D remains unclear. This clonotype was obtained from a human donor in good health (CMV status not recorded). Some clones in this sample may be carry-over from other donors' samples. The CDR3 sequence: CASSMVGDYGYTF. The CDR3 DNA reads TGTGCCAGTAGTATGGTGGGTGACTATGGCTACACCTTC.